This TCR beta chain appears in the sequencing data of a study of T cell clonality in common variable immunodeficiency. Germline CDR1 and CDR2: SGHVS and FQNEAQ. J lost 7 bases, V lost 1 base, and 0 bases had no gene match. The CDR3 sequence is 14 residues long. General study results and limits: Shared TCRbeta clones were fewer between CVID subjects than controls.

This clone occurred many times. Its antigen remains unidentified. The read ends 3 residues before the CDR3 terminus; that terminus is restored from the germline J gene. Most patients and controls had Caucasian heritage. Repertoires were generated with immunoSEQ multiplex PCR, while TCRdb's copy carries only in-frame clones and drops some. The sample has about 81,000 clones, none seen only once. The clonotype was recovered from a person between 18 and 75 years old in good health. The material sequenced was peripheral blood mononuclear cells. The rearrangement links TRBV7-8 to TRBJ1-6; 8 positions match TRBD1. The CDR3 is CASSLDRGNSPLHF. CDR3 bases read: TGTGCCAGCAGCTTAGACAGGGGGAATTCACCC.